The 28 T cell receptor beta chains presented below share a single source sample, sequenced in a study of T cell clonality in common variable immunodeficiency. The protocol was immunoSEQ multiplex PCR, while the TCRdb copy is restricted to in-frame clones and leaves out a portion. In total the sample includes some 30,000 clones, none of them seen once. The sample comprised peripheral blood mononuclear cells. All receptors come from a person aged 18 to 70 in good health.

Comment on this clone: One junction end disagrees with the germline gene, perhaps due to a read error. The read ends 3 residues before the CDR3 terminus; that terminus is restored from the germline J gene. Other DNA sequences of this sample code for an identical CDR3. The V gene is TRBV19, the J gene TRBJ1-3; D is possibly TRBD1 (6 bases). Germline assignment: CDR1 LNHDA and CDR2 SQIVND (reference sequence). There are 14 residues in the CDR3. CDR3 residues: CATGTPSSGNTIYF. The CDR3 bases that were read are TGTGCCACCGGGACACCTTCTTCTGGAAACACG.

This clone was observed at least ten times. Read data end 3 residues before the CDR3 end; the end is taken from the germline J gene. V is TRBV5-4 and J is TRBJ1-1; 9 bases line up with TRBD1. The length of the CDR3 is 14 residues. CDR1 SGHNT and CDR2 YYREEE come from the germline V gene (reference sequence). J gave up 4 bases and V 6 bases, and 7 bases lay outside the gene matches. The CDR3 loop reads CASTIQGAGTEAFF. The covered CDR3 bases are TGTGCCAGCACAATACAGGGGGCTGGCACTGAA. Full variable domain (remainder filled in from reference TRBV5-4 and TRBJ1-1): ETGVTQSPTHLIKTRGQQVTLRCSSQSGHNTVSWYQQALGQGPQFIFQYYREEENGRGNFPPRFSGLQFPNYSSELNVNALELDDSALYLCASTIQGAGTEAFFGQGTRLTVV.

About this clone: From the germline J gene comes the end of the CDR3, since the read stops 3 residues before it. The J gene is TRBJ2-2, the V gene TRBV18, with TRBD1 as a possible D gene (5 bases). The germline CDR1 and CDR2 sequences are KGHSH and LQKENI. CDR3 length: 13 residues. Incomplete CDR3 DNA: TGTGCCAGCTCACCACCAGAAGGGGTCCCG. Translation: CASSPPEGVP. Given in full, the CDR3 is CASSPPEGVPLFF. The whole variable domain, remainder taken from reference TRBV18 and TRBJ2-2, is NAGVMQNPRHLVRRRGQEARLRCSPMKGHSHVYWYRQLPEEGLKFMVYLQKENIIDESGMPKERFSAEFPKEGPSILRIQQVVRGDSAAYFCASSPPEGVPLFFGEGSRLTVL.

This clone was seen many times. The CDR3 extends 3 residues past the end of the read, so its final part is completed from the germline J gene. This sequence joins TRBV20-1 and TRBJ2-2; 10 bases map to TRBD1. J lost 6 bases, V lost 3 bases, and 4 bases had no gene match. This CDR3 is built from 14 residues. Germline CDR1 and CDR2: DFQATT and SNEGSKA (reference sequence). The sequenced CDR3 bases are TGCAGTGCTAGGGACAGGGGGAGGGCCGGGGAG. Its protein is CSARDRGRAGE. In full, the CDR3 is CSARDRGRAGELFF.

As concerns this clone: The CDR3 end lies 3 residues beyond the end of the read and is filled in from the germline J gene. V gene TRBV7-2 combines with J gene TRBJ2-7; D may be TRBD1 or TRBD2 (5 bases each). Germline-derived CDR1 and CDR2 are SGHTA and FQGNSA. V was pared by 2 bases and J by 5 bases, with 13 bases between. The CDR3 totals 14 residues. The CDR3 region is CASSLRGESHEQYF. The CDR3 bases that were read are TGTGCCAGCAGCTTAAGAGGGGAATCCCACGAG.

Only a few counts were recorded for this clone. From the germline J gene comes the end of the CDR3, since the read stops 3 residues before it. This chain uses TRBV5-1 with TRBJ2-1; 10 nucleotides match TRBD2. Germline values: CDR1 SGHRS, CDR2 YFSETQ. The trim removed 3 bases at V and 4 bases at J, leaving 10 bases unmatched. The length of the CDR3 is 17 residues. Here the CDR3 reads CASSYLGRTSGYNEQFF. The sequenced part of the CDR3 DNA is TGCGCCAGCAGCTATCTCGGGAGGACTAGCGGATACAATGAG.

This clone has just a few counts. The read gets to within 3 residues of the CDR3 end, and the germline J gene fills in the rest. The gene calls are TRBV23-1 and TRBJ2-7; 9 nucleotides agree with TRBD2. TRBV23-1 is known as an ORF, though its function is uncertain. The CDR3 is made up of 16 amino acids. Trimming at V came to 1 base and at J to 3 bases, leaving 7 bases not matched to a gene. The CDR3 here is CASSQWRLADIYEQYF. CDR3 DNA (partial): TGCGCCAGCAGTCAATGGAGACTAGCGGATATCTACGAG.

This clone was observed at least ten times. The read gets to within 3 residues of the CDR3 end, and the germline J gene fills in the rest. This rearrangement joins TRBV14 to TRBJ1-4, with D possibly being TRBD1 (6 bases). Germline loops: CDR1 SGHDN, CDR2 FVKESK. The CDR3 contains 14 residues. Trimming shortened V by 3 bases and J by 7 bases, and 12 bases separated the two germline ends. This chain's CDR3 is CASSQGHPGEKLFF. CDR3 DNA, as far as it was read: TGTGCCAGCAGCCAGGGACATCCCGGTGAAAAA.

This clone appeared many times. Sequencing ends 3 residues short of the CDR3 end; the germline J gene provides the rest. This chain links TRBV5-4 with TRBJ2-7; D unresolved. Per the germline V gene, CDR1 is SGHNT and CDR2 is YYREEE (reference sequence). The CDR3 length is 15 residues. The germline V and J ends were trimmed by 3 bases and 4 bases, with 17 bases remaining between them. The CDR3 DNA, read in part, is TGTGCCAGCAGCTACAGACCGGCAGATTTTTACGAG. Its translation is CASSYRPADFYE. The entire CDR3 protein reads CASSYRPADFYEQYF.

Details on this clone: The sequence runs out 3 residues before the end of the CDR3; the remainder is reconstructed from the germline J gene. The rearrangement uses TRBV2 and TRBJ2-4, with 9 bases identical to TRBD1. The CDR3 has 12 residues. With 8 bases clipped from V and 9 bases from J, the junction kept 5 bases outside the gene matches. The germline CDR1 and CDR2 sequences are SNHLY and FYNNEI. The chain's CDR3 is CASSGTGLIQYF. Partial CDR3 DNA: TGTGCCAGCTCCGGGACAGGGCTCATT.

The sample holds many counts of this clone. CDR3 in amino acids: CASSQQGAHRGGYTF. The covered CDR3 bases are TGTGCCAGTAGTCAACAGGGGGCGCATAGGGGAGGC. V usage is TRBV19 and J usage is TRBJ1-2, with TRBD1 identical over 9 bases. The read ends 3 residues early relative to the CDR3; the germline J gene fills the gap. CDR3 length: 15 residues. Germline CDR1 reads LNHDA; CDR2 reads SQIVND (reference sequence).

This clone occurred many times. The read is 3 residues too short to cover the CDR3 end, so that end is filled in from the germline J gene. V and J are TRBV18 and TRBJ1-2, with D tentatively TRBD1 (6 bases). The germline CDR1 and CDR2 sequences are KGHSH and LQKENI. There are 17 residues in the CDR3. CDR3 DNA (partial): TGTGCCAGCTCACCACCGGTTCCGGGGGGGGCCCTATGGGGC. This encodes CASSPPVPGGALWG. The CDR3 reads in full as CASSPPVPGGALWGYTF.

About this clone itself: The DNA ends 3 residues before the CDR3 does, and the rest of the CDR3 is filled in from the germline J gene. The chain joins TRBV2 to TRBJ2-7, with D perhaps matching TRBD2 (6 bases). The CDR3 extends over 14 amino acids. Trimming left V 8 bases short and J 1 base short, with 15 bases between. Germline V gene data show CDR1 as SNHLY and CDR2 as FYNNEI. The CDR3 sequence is CASLRDLQSYEQYF. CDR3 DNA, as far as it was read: TGTGCCAGCTTAAGGGACTTACAGTCCTACGAG.

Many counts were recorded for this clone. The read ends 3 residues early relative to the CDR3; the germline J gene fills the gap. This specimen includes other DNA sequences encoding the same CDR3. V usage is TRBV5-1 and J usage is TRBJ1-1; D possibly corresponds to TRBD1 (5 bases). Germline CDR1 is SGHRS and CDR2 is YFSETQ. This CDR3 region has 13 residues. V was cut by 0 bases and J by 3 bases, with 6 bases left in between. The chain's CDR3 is CASSLVGDTEAFF. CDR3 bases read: TGCGCCAGCAGCTTGGTAGGGGACACTGAA.

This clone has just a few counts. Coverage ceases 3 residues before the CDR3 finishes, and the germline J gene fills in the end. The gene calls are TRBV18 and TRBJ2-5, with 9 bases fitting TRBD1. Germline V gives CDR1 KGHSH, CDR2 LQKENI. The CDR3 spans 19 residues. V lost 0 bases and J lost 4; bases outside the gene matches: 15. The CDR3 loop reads CASSPPAKGTGRWRETQYF. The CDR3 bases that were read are TGTGCCAGCTCACCACCTGCAAAAGGGACAGGGCGGTGGCGAGAGACC.

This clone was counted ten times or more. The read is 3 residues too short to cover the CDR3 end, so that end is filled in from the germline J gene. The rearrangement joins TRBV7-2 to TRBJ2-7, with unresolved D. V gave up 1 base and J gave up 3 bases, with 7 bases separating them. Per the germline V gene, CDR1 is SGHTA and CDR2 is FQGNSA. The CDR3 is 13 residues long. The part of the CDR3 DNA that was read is TGTGCCAGCAGCTTAGGCCCCGGCTACGAG. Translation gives CASSLGPGYE. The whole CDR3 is CASSLGPGYEQYF.

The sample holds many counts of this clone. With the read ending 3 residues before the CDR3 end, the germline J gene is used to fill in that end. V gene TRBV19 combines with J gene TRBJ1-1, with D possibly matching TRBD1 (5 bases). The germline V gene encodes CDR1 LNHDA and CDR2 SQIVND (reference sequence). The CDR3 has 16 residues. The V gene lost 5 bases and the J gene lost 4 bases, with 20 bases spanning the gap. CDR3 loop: CASSVSPGNGVTEAFF. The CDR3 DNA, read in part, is TGTGCCAGTAGTGTCTCCCCAGGGAATGGAGTCACTGAA.

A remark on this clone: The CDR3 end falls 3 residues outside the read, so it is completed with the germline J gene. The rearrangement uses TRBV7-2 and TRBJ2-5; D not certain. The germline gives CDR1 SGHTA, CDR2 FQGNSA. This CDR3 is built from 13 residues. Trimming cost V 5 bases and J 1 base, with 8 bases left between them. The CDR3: CASSPPGQETQYF. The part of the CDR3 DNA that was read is TGTGCCAGCAGCCCGCCCGGCCAAGAGACC.

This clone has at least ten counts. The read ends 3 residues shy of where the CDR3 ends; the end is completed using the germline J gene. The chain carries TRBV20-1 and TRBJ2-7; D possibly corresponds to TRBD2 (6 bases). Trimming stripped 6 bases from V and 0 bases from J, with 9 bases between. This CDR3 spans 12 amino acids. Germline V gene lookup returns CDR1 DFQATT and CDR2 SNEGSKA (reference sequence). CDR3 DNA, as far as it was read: TGCAGTGCCGGGGGAACCTCCTACGAG. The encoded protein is CSAGGTSYE. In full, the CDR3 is CSAGGTSYEQYF.

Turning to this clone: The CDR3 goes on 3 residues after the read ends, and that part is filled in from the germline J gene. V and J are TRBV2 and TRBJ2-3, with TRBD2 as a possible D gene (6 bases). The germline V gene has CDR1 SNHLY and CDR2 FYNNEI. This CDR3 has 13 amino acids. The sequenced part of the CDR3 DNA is TGTGCCAGCGGCATAGCGGCTCAAGAGACG. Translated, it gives CASGIAAQET. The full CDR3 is CASGIAAQETQYF. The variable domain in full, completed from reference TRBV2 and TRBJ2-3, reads EPEVTQTPSHQVTQMGQEVILRCVPISNHLYFYWYRQILGQKVEFLVSFYNNEISEKSEIFDDQFSVERPDGSNFTLKIRSTKLEDSAMYFCASGIAAQETQYFGPGTRLTVL.

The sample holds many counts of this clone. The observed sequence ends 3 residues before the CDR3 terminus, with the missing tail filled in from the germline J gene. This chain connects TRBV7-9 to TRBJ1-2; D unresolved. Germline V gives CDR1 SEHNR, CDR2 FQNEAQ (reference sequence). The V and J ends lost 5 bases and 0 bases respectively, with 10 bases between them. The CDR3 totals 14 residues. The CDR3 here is CASSPVGSNYGYTF. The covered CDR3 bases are TGTGCCAGCAGCCCCGTTGGCTCTAACTATGGC. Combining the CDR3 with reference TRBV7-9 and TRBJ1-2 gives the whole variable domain DTGVSQNPRHKITKRGQNVTFRCDPISEHNRLYWYRQTLGQGPEFLTYFQNEAQLEKSRLLSDRFSAERPKGSFSTLEIQRTEQGDSAMYLCASSPVGSNYGYTFGSGTRLTVV.

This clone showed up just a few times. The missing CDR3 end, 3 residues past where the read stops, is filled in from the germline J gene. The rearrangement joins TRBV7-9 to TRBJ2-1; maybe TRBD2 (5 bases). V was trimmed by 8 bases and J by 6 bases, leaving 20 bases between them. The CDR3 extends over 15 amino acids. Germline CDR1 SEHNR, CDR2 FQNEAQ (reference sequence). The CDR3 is CASLGSGILANEQFF. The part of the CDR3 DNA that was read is TGTGCCAGCCTGGGGTCTGGGATCCTAGCCAATGAG.

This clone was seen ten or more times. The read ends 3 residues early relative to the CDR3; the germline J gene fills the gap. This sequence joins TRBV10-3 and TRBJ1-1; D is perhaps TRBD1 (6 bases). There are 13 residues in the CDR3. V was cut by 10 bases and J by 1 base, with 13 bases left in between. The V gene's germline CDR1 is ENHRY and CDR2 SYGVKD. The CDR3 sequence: CASARQENTEAFF. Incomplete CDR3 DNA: TGTGCCAGCGCCCGACAGGAGAACACTGAA.

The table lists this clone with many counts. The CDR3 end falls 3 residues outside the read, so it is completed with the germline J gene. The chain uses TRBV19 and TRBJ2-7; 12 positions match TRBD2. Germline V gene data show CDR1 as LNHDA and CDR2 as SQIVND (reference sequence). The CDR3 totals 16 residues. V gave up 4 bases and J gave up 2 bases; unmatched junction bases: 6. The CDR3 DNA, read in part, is TGTGCCAGTAGTAAGACTAGCGGGGGCACTACCTACGAG. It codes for CASSKTSGGTTYE. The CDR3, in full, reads CASSKTSGGTTYEQYF.

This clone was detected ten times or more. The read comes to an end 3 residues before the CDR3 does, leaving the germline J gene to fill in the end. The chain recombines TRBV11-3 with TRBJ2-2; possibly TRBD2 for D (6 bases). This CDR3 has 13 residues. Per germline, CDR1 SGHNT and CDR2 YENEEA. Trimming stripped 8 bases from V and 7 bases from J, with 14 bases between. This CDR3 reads CASVGGILGELFF. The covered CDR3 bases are TGTGCCAGCGTCGGGGGTATACTCGGGGAG.

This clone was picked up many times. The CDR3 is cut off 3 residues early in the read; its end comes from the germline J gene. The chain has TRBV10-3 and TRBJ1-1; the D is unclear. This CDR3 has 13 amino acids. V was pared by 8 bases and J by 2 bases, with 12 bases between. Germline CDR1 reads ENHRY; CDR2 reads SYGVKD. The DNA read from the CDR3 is TGTGCCATCGCAGACGCGGGTAACACTGAA. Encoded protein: CAIADAGNTE. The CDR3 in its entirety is CAIADAGNTEAFF.

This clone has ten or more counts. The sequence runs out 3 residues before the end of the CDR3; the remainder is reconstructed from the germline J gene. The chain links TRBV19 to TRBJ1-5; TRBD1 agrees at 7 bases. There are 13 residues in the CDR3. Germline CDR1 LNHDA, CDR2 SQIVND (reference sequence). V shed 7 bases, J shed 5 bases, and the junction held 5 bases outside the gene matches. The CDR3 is CASTGTGDQPQHF. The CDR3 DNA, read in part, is TGTGCCAGTACAGGAACAGGGGATCAGCCC.

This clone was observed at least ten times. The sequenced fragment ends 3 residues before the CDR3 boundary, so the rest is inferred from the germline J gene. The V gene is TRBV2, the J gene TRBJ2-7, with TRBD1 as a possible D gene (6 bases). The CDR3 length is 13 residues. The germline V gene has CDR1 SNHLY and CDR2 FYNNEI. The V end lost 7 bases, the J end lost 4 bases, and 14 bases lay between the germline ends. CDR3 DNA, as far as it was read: TGTGCCAGCACCAGAGGACAGTTTTACGAG. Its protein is CASTRGQFYE. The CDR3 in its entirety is CASTRGQFYEQYF.